This T cell receptor (beta chain) was found in a study of control samples from healthy donors and cancer patients. The assay was immunoSEQ multiplex PCR, and TCRdb's table has in-frame clones only and misses some. Counted here are approximately 100,000 clones, approximately 86% occurring once; the ten biggest clones make up roughly 21%. Germline V gives CDR1 MNHEY, CDR2 SMNVEV (reference sequence). CDR3 length: 15 amino acids. V lost 4 bases, J lost 1 base, and 13 bases lay in between. The sample taken for sequencing was blood. This sequence was found in a man aged 25-40 years in good health. The chain combines TRBV27 with TRBJ1-2, with D perhaps TRBD1 (5 bases). The CDR3 reads CASSSQMGRNYGYTF. The DNA for the CDR3 is TGTGCCAGCAGTTCCCAGATGGGACGTAACTATGGCTACACCTTC.